This T cell receptor (beta chain) was retrieved from a study of technical replicates of blood from several donors. The CDR3 runs to 14 residues. The V gene lost 8 bases and the J gene lost 5 bases, with 19 bases spanning the gap. Germline-derived CDR1 and CDR2 are MNHNY and SVGAGI (reference sequence). Profiling relied on immunoSEQ multiplex PCR, and the TCRdb table lists in-frame clones only, not all of them. The table lists about 80,000 clones, about 86% of them singletons. Sequencing was done on a sample of PBMCs. The TCR comes from a human donor in good health. Some clones in this sample may be carry-over from other donors' samples. This chain joins TRBV6-6 and TRBJ2-7, with D possibly TRBD1 on 5 matching bases. The CDR3 region is CASGLESSQDEQYF. CDR3 nucleotides: TGTGCCAGCGGATTAGAGTCCTCACAGGACGAGCAGTACTTC.